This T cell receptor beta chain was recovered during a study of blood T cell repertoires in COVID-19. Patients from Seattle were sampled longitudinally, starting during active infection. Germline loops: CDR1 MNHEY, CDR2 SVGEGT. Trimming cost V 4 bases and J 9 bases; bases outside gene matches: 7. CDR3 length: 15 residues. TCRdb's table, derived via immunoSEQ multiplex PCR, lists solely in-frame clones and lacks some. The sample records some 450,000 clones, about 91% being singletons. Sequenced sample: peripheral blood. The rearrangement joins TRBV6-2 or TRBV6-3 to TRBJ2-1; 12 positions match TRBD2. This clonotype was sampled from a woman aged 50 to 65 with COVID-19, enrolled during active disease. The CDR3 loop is CASSSGLAGLREQFF. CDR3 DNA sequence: TGTGCCAGCAGTTCTGGACTAGCGGGGCTTCGTGAGCAGTTCTTC.